Each of the 22 T cell receptor beta chains below was sequenced from the same sample in a study of cytomegalovirus exposure and HLA in healthy donors. TCRdb's copy holds only in-frame clones and misses some; the assay was immunoSEQ multiplex PCR. The sample has around 120,000 clones; more than 75% are singletons. The sample comprised PBMCs. The receptor set was obtained from a woman aged 18 to 35 in good health and CMV-seropositive.

This clone was detected only a few times. The chain uses TRBV4-1 and TRBJ2-7; 8 positions agree with TRBD1. Trimming cost V 4 bases and J 1 base; bases outside gene matches: 6. In germline, CDR1 is MGHRA, CDR2 YSYEKL. The CDR3 totals 15 residues. Written as DNA, the CDR3 is TGCGCCAGCAGCCTAGAGTGGGACAGGTCCTACGAGCAGTACTTC. It codes for CASSLEWDRSYEQYF.

The chain recombines TRBV7-8 with TRBJ2-5, with D possibly being TRBD2 (5 bases). Trimming stripped 1 base from V and 2 bases from J, with 8 bases between. In germline, CDR1 is SGHVS, CDR2 FQNEAQ. CDR3 length: 14 amino acids. The CDR3 here is CASSLDEGQETQYF. CDR3 nucleotide sequence: TGTGCCAGCAGCTTAGATGAGGGTCAAGAGACCCAGTACTTC.

The V and J genes are TRBV7-8 and TRBJ1-3, with D unresolved. V gave up 1 base and J gave up 0 bases, with 10 bases separating them. This CDR3 has 16 amino acids. Germline V CDR1 and CDR2: SGHVS, FQNEAQ. CDR3 amino acids: CASSLGIPSSGNTIYF. The CDR3 region has the DNA TGTGCCAGCAGCTTAGGTATACCGAGCTCTGGAAACACCATATATTTT.

J is TRBJ1-2 and V is TRBV5-1; D possibly corresponds to TRBD1 (5 bases). The CDR3 sequence is 15 residues long. The ends were cut back, 0 bases at V and 7 bases at J, with 16 bases in the middle. Germline CDR1 reads SGHRS; CDR2 reads YFSETQ. The CDR3, as DNA: TGCGCCAGCAGCTTGGCCGATCGTAGGGGATTTGGCTACACCTTC. Protein product: CASSLADRRGFGYTF.

This clone appeared once. The V and J genes are TRBV5-6 and TRBJ1-1; D gene uncertain. Germline-derived CDR1 and CDR2 are SGHDT and YYEEEE. The CDR3 sequence is 14 residues long. Trimming took off 0 bases at V and 7 bases at J, with 13 bases between the two ends. The CDR3 sequence: CASSLVRVRGEAFF. CDR3 in DNA: TGTGCCAGCAGCTTGGTTCGGGTCCGGGGTGAAGCTTTCTTT.

V is TRBV7-2 and J is TRBJ2-7; 7 positions match TRBD2. The CDR3 extends over 15 amino acids. From germline, CDR1 is SGHTA and CDR2 FQGNSA. Losses at the gene ends were 1 base for V and 3 bases for J; bases not matched to a gene: 6. CDR3 in DNA: TGTGCCAGCAGCTTAGTTGGCGGGGGTATCTACGAGCAGTACTTC. It is translated as CASSLVGGGIYEQYF.

The rearrangement links TRBV7-9 to TRBJ2-7, with D perhaps matching TRBD2 (7 bases). The germline V gene encodes CDR1 SEHNR and CDR2 FQNEAQ (reference sequence). The CDR3 is 14 residues long. Trimming stripped 5 bases from V and 3 bases from J, with 14 bases between. CDR3 amino acids: CASSLAGAGYEQYF. Written as DNA, the CDR3 is TGTGCCAGCAGCCTTGCGGGGGCGGGCTACGAGCAGTACTTC.

In its sample, this clone was seen a few times. V usage is TRBV2 and J usage is TRBJ2-7, with 9 bases aligning to TRBD1. Germline V gene lookup returns CDR1 SNHLY and CDR2 FYNNEI. The CDR3 consists of 13 residues. J was trimmed by 10 bases and V by 7 bases; bases with no gene match: 11. CDR3 amino acids: CASNPGQGPSQYF. The DNA of the CDR3 is TGTGCCAGCAACCCGGGACAGGGTCCTTCCCAGTACTTC.

This chain links TRBV4-1 with TRBJ2-1; D is perhaps TRBD1 (5 bases). The CDR3 runs to 13 residues. V was trimmed by 4 bases and J by 4 bases, leaving 8 bases between them. Germline V gene sequence: CDR1 MGHRA, CDR2 YSYEKL. The CDR3 region is CASSRDSYNEQFF. The CDR3 nucleotides are TGCGCCAGCAGCCGAGACAGTTACAATGAGCAGTTCTTC.

The chain employs TRBV18 and TRBJ2-7, with 10 positions matching TRBD2. The junction had 9 bases not matched to a gene; V was cut back by 0 bases and J by 4 bases. The CDR3 sequence is 17 residues long. The V gene's germline CDR1 is KGHSH and CDR2 LQKENI. The CDR3 here is CASSPPSSGLARYEQYF. The CDR3 DNA reads TGTGCCAGCTCACCACCCTCCTCGGGACTAGCGAGGTACGAGCAGTACTTC.

The chain is built from TRBV7-3 and TRBJ1-1, with a tentative D call TRBD1 (6 bases). This CDR3 region has 13 residues. V was shortened by 8 bases and J by 1 base, with 11 bases between the two germline ends. Germline lookup yields CDR1 SGHTA and CDR2 FQGTGA. CDR3 sequence (DNA): TGTGCCAGCCGGGACACTAGGAACACTGAAGCTTTCTTT. Translating it yields CASRDTRNTEAFF. Based on the CDR3 plus reference TRBV7-3 and TRBJ1-1, the full variable domain is GAGVSQTPSNKVTEKGKYVELRCDPISGHTALYWYRQSLGQGPEFLIYFQGTGAADDSGLPNDRFFAVRPEGSVSTLKIQRTERGDSAVYLCASRDTRNTEAFFGQGTRLTVV.

The genes are TRBV4-1 and TRBJ1-3; 7 bases line up with TRBD1. V lost 1 base, J lost 3 bases, and 6 bases stayed unmatched. The germline gives CDR1 MGHRA, CDR2 YSYEKL. CDR3 length: 16 amino acids. CDR3 in amino acids: CASSQVRQGSGNTIYF. The DNA of the CDR3 is TGCGCCAGCAGCCAAGTGAGACAGGGCAGTGGAAACACCATATATTTT.

This clone has more than one count but fewer than ten. The gene calls are TRBV2 and TRBJ1-2; D perhaps matches TRBD1 (6 bases). V shed 9 bases and J shed 6 bases, with 14 bases lying between them. The CDR3 has 12 residues. Germline lookup yields CDR1 SNHLY and CDR2 FYNNEI. CDR3 sequence: CASTDRKHGYTF. DNA for the CDR3: TGTGCCAGTACGGACAGAAAACATGGCTACACCTTC.

The chain carries TRBV4-1 and TRBJ2-3, with a possible D match to TRBD2 (5 bases). The CDR3 sequence is 14 residues long. Between the trimmed V and J ends, which lost 2 bases and 0 bases, there was a span of 6 bases. The germline CDR1 and CDR2 sequences are MGHRA and YSYEKL. CDR3 sequence (DNA): TGCGCCAGCAGCCAACGAGGGAGCACAGATACGCAGTATTTT. Amino acids: CASSQRGSTDTQYF.

V usage is TRBV13 and J usage is TRBJ1-2; TRBD1 agrees at 8 bases. The V gene end was trimmed by 5 bases and the J gene end by 3 bases; junction bases not matched to a gene: 11. CDR1 is PRHDT and CDR2 is FYEKMQ in the germline V gene (reference sequence). This CDR3 is built from 16 residues. The CDR3 is CASSPVIDRGDYGYTF. For the CDR3, the DNA is TGTGCCAGCAGCCCTGTTATCGACAGGGGCGACTATGGCTACACCTTC. Variable domain in full (rest from reference TRBV13 and TRBJ1-2): AAGVIQSPRHLIKEKRETATLKCYPIPRHDTVYWYQQGPGQDPQFLISFYEKMQSDKGSIPDRFSAQQFSDYHSELNMSSLELGDSALYFCASSPVIDRGDYGYTFGSGTRLTVV.

The chain is built from TRBV25-1 and TRBJ1-1; a weak D match, TRBD1 (5 bases). V lost 4 bases and J lost 1, with 10 bases in between. Germline CDR1 reads MGHDK; CDR2 reads SYGVNS. The CDR3 consists of 14 residues. The CDR3 loop is CASSAQAANTEAFF. CDR3 DNA: TGTGCCAGCAGTGCACAGGCGGCGAACACTGAAGCTTTCTTT.

The V and J genes are TRBV7-2 and TRBJ2-3, with D maybe TRBD2 (7 bases). The V end lost 2 bases, the J end lost 4 bases, and 13 bases lay between the germline ends. Germline loops: CDR1 SGHTA, CDR2 FQGNSA. There are 15 residues in the CDR3. DNA of the CDR3: TGTGCCAGCAGCTTATGGGGAGGGGGGCCAGATACGCAGTATTTT. It translates to CASSLWGGGPDTQYF.

V gene TRBV5-1 combines with J gene TRBJ1-1; D may be TRBD1 (5 bases). Germline assignment: CDR1 SGHRS and CDR2 YFSETQ. The CDR3 has 13 amino acids. Trimming pared 5 bases from V and 3 bases from J, leaving 11 bases between. DNA of the CDR3: TGCGCCAGCAGTCGCGGGGCTGACACTGAAGCTTTCTTT. Residues: CASSRGADTEAFF.

The chain is built from TRBV5-1 and TRBJ2-3, with 13 bases matching TRBD2. V lost 3 bases and J lost 7; bases outside the gene matches: 11. The CDR3 spans 17 residues. Germline CDR1 and CDR2: SGHRS and YFSETQ. This chain's CDR3 is CASSSGTSGTGSNTQYF. CDR3 nucleotide sequence: TGCGCCAGCAGCTCCGGGACTAGCGGGACTGGTTCGAATACGCAGTATTTT.

The chain joins TRBV29-1 to TRBJ2-1, with 12 bases aligning to TRBD2. This CDR3 comprises 14 residues. Germline V gene data show CDR1 as SQVTM and CDR2 as ANQGSEA. V trimming: 5 bases; J trimming: 4 bases; junction bases outside the gene matches: 3. The CDR3 region has the DNA TGCAGCGTTACCCTAGCGGGGGGGTACAATGAGCAGTTCTTC. The encoded protein is CSVTLAGGYNEQFF.

The rearrangement joins TRBV4-2 to TRBJ1-5; the match to TRBD1 covers 7 bases. This CDR3 contains 19 residues. Germline CDR1 is LGHNA and CDR2 is YNFKEQ. J gave up 0 bases and V 1 base, and 12 bases lay outside the gene matches. The CDR3 bases are TGTGCCAGCAGCCAAGGGCTTGGGGGACAGACTTATAGCAATCAGCCCCAGCATTTT. This codes for CASSQGLGGQTYSNQPQHF.

The chain carries TRBV5-6 and TRBJ2-7; 8 nucleotides agree with TRBD2. The V gene end was trimmed by 2 bases and the J gene end by 2 bases; junction bases not matched to a gene: 6. This CDR3 is built from 15 residues. Germline assignment: CDR1 SGHDT and CDR2 YYEEEE. The CDR3 loop reads CASSFIAGTTYEQYF. In DNA form, the CDR3 reads TGTGCCAGCAGCTTCATAGCGGGAACAACCTACGAGCAGTACTTC.